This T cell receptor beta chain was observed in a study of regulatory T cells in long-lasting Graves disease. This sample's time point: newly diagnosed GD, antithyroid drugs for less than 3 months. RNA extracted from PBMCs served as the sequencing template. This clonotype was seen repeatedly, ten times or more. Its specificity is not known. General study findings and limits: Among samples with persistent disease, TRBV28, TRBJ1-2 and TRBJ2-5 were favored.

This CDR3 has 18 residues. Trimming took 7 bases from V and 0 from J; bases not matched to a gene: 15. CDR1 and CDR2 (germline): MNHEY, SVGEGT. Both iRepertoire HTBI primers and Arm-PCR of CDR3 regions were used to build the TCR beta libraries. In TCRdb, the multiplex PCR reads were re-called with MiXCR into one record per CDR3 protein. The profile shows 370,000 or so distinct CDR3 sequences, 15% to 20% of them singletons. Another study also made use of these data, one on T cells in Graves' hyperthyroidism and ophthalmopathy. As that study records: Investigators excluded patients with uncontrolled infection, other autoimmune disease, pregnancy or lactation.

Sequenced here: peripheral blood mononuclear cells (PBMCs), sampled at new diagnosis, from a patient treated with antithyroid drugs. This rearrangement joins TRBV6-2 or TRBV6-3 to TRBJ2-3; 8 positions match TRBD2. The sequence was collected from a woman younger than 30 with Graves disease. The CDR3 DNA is TGTGCCAGCATCCGGGGGGGAGTGGTCCCTCCTAGCACAGATACGCAGTATTTT. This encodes CASIRGGVVPPSTDTQYF.